This entry features one T cell receptor beta chain sequence. Sample-barcoded 5' priming and a J-beta primer mix drove a second PCR of roughly 6 to 12 cycles. Each cDNA molecule carried a tag from a template-switch adaptor that contained 12 random nucleotides. TCRdb re-called the 5' RACE reads with MiXCR, one entry per CDR3 protein. Here the sample spans over a million distinct CDR3 sequences, roughly two fifths being singletons. This sample was included in a study of blood T cells in healthy people across ages. The V gene's germline CDR1 is LNHDA and CDR2 SQIVND (reference sequence). The CDR3 runs 14 residues. The V end was cut by 3 bases, the J end by 3 bases, with 10 bases between.

The gene calls are TRBV19 and TRBJ2-3; D might be TRBD2 (5 bases). This TCR derives from a woman aged 18-30 years in good health. Sequenced material: blood. CDR3 nucleotide sequence: TGTGCCAGTAGTATCTCCCTAGCTACAGATACGCAGTATTTT. Amino acids: CASSISLATDTQYF.